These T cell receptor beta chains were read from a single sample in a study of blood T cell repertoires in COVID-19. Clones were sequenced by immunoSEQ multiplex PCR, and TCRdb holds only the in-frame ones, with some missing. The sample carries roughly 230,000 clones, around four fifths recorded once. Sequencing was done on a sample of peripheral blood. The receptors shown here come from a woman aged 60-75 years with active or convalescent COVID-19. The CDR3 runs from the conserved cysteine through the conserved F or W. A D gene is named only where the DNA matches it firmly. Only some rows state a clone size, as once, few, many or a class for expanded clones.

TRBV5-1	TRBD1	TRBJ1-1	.	CASSLRTGPNTEAFF	TGCGCCAGCAGCTTACGGACAGGGCCGAACACTGAAGCTTTCTTT
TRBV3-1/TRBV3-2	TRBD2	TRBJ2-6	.	CASSPVGGGANVLTF	TGTGCCAGCAGCCCGGTGGGAGGGGGGGCCAACGTCCTGACTTTC
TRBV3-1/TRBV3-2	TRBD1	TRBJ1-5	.	CASSQDSATGGFQHF	TGTGCCAGCAGCCAAGATAGTGCGACAGGGGGATTCCAGCATTTT
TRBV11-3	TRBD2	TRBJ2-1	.	CASSLEASGRNEQFF	TGTGCCAGCAGCTTAGAGGCTAGCGGGAGGAATGAGCAGTTCTTC
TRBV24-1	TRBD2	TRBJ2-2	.	CATSDFDGLASGELFF	TGTGCCACCAGTGATTTTGACGGACTAGCAAGCGGGGAGCTGTTTTTT
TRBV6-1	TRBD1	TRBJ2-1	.	CASSERGQGILDEQFF	TGTGCCAGCAGTGAGAGGGGACAGGGCATCCTCGATGAGCAGTTCTTC
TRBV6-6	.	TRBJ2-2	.	CASGQANTGELFF	TGTGCCAGCGGGCAGGCCAACACCGGGGAGCTGTTTTTT
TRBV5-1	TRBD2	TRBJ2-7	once	CASSSSTSGRAGSYEQYF	TGCGCCAGCAGCTCGTCGACTAGCGGGAGGGCGGGTTCCTACGAGCAGTACTTC
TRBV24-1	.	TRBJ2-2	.	CATSDFGAGHTGELFF	TGTGCCACCAGTGATTTTGGGGCAGGACACACCGGGGAGCTGTTTTTT
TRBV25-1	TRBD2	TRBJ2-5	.	CASSVPGTSGGAGTQYF	TGTGCCAGCAGTGTCCCCGGGACTAGCGGGGGGGCGGGGACCCAGTACTTC
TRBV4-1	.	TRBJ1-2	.	CASSLYSVSYGYTF	TGCGCCAGCAGCCTCTATAGTGTCTCCTATGGCTACACCTTC
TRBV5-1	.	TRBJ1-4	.	CASSWNSGEGEKLFF	TGCGCCAGCAGCTGGAACTCAGGGGAAGGGGAAAAACTGTTTTTT
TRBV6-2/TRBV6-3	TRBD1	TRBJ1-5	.	CASSYRTGGRQPQHF	TGTGCCAGCAGTTACCGAACAGGGGGCAGGCAGCCCCAGCATTTT
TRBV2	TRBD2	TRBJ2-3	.	CASSVRSGGTDTQYF	TGTGCCAGCAGTGTACGTAGCGGGGGCACAGATACGCAGTATTTT
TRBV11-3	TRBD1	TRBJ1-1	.	CASSPRDRDEAFF	TGTGCCAGCAGCCCCCGGGACAGGGATGAAGCTTTCTTT
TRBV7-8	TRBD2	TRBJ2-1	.	CASSLPGGLAGGRNEQFF	TGTGCCAGCAGCCTACCCGGAGGACTAGCGGGAGGTAGGAATGAGCAGTTCTTC
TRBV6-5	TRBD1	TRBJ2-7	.	CASSSNGQGGSYEQYF	TGTGCCAGCAGTTCTAACGGACAGGGGGGCTCCTACGAGCAGTACTTC
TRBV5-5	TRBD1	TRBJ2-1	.	CASSWKPGQGASIEQFF	TGTGCCAGCAGCTGGAAGCCGGGACAGGGGGCGTCAATTGAGCAGTTCTTC
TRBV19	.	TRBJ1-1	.	CASSNPVNTEAFF	TGTGCCAGTAGTAATCCCGTGAACACTGAAGCTTTCTTT
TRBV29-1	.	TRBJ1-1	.	CSVEGWFTGPSATEAFF	TGCAGCGTTGAAGGGTGGTTTACAGGGCCCTCGGCCACTGAAGCTTTCTTT
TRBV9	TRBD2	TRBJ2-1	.	CASSDSGAIHNEQFF	TGTGCCAGCAGCGATAGCGGGGCTATTCATAATGAGCAGTTCTTC
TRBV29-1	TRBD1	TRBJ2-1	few	CSVSGTGGAYNEQFF	TGCAGCGTTTCCGGGACAGGGGGAGCCTACAATGAGCAGTTCTTC
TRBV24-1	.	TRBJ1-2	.	CATSDWTANYGYTF	TGTGCCACCAGCGATTGGACAGCGAACTATGGCTACACCTTC
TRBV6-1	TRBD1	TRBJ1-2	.	CASSPTGTYGYTF	TGTGCCAGCAGCCCGACAGGGACATATGGCTACACCTTC
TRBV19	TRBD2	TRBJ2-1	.	CASSIRPRTSGGANYEQFF	TGTGCCAGTAGTATCCGCCCGCGGACTAGCGGGGGGGCAAACTATGAGCAGTTCTTC
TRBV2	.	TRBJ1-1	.	CASSEGGSRAFF	TGTGCCAGCAGTGAGGGCGGGTCTCGGGCTTTCTTT
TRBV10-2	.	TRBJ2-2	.	CASSTGSSVGELFF	TGCGCCAGCAGTACCGGGTCCTCGGTCGGGGAGCTGTTTTTT
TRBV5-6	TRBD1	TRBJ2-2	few	CASSFTGVNTGELFF	TGTGCCAGCAGCTTCACAGGGGTTAACACCGGGGAGCTGTTTTTT
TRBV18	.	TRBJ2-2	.	CASSPGGLKTGELFF	TGTGCCAGCTCCCCTGGCGGGCTGAAAACCGGGGAGCTGTTTTTT
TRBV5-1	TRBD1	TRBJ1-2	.	CASSSGQYGYTF	TGCGCCAGCAGCTCGGGACAGTATGGCTACACCTTC
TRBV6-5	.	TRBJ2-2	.	CASSYSRQGKGGELFF	TGTGCCAGCAGTTACTCACGGCAGGGAAAAGGCGGGGAGCTGTTTTTT
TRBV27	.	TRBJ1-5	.	CASSANRVNSNQPQHF	TGTGCCAGCAGTGCAAACAGGGTTAATAGCAATCAGCCCCAGCATTTT
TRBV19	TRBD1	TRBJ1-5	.	CASSTQGSTYSNQPQHF	TGTGCCAGTAGTACACAGGGGTCTACTTATAGCAATCAGCCCCAGCATTTT
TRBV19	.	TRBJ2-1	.	CASSMGGNEQFF	TGTGCCAGTAGTATGGGGGGCAATGAGCAGTTCTTC
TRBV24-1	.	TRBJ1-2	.	CATSAGRNYGYTF	TGTGCCACCAGTGCGGGTAGAAACTATGGCTACACCTTC
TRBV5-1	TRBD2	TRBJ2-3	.	CASSSRLAVNTDTQYF	TGCGCCAGCAGCTCCCGACTAGCGGTCAACACAGATACGCAGTATTTT
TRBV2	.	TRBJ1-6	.	CASSDPGQNNSPLHF	TGTGCCAGCAGTGACCCTGGACAGAATAATTCACCCCTCCACTTT
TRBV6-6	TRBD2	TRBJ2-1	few	CASSYVRGGVYNEQFF	TGTGCCAGCAGTTACGTGCGGGGGGGAGTCTACAATGAGCAGTTCTTC
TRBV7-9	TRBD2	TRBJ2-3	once	CASSPWTSGYTDTQYF	TGTGCCAGCAGCCCATGGACTAGCGGATACACAGATACGCAGTATTTT
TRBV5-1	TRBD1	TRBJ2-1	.	CASSKTGVKFF	TGCGCCAGCAGCAAGACAGGGGTGAAGTTCTTC
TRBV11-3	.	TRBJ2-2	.	CASSKNRGSGELFF	TGTGCCAGCAGCAAGAACAGAGGGAGCGGGGAGCTGTTTTTT
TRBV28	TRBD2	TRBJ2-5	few	CASSLHTSGAGQEYF	TGTGCCAGCAGTTTGCATACTAGCGGGGCGGGTCAGGAGTACTTC
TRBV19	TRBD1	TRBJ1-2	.	CASSIPGQVLAGYTF	TGTGCCAGTAGTATCCCGGGACAGGTGCTGGCTGGCTACACCTTC
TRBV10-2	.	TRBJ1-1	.	CASSEGGRNTEAFF	TGCGCCAGCAGTGAGGGGGGGAGGAACACTGAAGCTTTCTTT
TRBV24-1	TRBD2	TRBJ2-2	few	CATSAGTSGRAPNTGELFF	TGTGCCACCAGCGCCGGGACTAGCGGGAGGGCCCCGAACACCGGGGAGCTGTTTTTT
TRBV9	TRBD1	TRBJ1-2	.	CASSAPTGLGYGYTF	TGTGCCAGCAGCGCCCCGACAGGGCTGGGCTATGGCTACACCTTC
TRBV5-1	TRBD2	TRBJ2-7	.	CASSLALAGESSYEQYF	TGCGCCAGCAGCTTGGCTCTAGCGGGTGAAAGCTCCTACGAGCAGTACTTC
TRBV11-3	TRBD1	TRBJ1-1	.	CASRQGSYTEAFF	TGTGCCAGCAGACAGGGGTCGTATACTGAAGCTTTCTTT
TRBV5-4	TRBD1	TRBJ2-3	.	CASSSALGTGGKDTQYF	TGTGCCAGCAGCTCCGCCCTCGGGACAGGGGGCAAGGATACGCAGTATTTT
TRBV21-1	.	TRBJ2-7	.	CASSKRGLAGAYEQYF	TGTGCCAGCAGCAAACGGGGACTAGCGGGAGCCTACGAGCAGTACTTC